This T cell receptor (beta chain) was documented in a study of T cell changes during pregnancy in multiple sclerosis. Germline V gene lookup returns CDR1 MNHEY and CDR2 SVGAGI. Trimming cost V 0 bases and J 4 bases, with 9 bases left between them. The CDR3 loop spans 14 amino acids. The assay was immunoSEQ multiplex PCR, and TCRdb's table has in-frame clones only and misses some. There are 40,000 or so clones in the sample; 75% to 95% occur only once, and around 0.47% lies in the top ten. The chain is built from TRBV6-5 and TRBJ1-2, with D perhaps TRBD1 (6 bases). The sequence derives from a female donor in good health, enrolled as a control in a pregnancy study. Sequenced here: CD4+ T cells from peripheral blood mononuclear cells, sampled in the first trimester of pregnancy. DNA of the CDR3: TGTGCCAGCAGTTACTCGAACAGGGCCTATGGCTACACCTTC. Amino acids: CASSYSNRAYGYTF.